The clone carrying this TCR beta chain was seen more than once but under ten times. Its cognate antigen is unknown. 5'RACE primed at constant segments yielded TCR alpha and TCR beta cDNA libraries bearing sample barcodes and UMIs. From the 5' RACE reads, TCRdb called clonotypes with MiXCR, one entry per CDR3 protein. The table includes about 400,000 distinct CDR3 sequences, less than 25% detected once. This CDR3 is built from 15 residues. J gave up 5 bases and V 4 bases, and 6 bases lay outside the gene matches. Germline-derived CDR1 and CDR2 are LGHNA and YSLEER. This specimen comes from a study of T-cell memory formation after mild COVID-19. At the level of the study: TCR clusters mostly belonged to single donors. Study outcomes and limitations: Clones shrinking between day 15 and 85 showed a balanced CD4/CD8 split, and those that grew later tilted toward CD4+.

The sequence derives from an adult woman who had mild COVID-19 (a few samples of this study predate the infection). Cell type and time point are not known. The sequenced sample consisted of PBMCs or a T cell subset sorted from them (not recorded which). The V gene is TRBV4-3, the J gene TRBJ2-5; 11 bases line up with TRBD2. CDR3 in DNA: TGCGCCAGCAGCCCGACCGTAGCGGGAGGGGAGACCCAGTACTTC. It codes for CASSPTVAGGETQYF.